Below are 13 T cell receptor beta chains sequenced from a single sample in a study of blood T cells in healthy people across ages. It was with a sample-barcoded 5' primer and a J-beta primer mix that a second PCR of about 6 to 12 cycles was run. TCRdb processed the 5' RACE reads anew with MiXCR; each CDR3 protein has one entry. The sample holds hundreds of thousands of distinct CDR3 sequences, 43% seen once. Sequencing was carried out using blood. These receptors originate from a woman in her fifties or sixties in good health.

The chain couples TRBV11-3 to TRBJ2-5; D is unresolved. The V gene's germline CDR1 is SGHNT and CDR2 YENEEA. The V and J ends lost 1 base and 2 bases respectively, with 14 bases between them. There are 16 residues in the CDR3. The CDR3 coding sequence is TGTGCCAGCAGCTTAGGTCTCGCACCGTTGCAAGAGACCCAGTACTTC. Protein sequence: CASSLGLAPLQETQYF.

This clonotype was seen only once. This sequence joins TRBV7-3 and TRBJ1-2, with D maybe TRBD1 (6 bases). Germline CDR1 SGHTA, CDR2 FQGTGA. There are 15 residues in the CDR3. V gave up 5 bases and J gave up 5 bases, with 18 bases separating them. CDR3 protein: CASSPRGGLTYGYTF. In DNA, the CDR3 is TGTGCCAGCAGCCCAAGGGGGGGTCTCACGTATGGCTACACCTTC.

The CDR3 reads CATSSGRQRPDTQYF. CDR3 nucleotides: TGTGCCACCAGCAGCGGCCGGCAGCGGCCAGATACGCAGTATTTT. The rearrangement links TRBV15 to TRBJ2-3, with D perhaps TRBD2 (5 bases). The CDR3 loop spans 15 amino acids. Germline CDR1 and CDR2: LNHNV and YYDKDF (reference sequence). Deletions cut 3 bases from V and 4 bases from J, with 14 bases between. Complete variable domain (other parts from reference TRBV15 and TRBJ2-3): DAMVIQNPRYQVTQFGKPVTLSCSQTLNHNVMYWYQQKSSQAPKLLFHYYDKDFNNEADTPDNFQSRRPNTSFCFLDIRSPGLGDTAMYLCATSSGRQRPDTQYFGPGTRLTVL.

The chain links TRBV7-9 to TRBJ2-4, with a weak D call TRBD1 (5 bases). The DNA end is more similar to TRBJ2-7, so the J call may be wrong. The germline CDR1 and CDR2 sequences are SEHNR and FQNEAQ (reference sequence). This CDR3 has 13 residues. CDR3: CASSPRGWYEQYF. The DNA of the CDR3 is TGTGCCAGCAGTCCTAGGGGCTGGTACGAGCAGTACTTC.

The chain combines TRBV20-1 with TRBJ2-1; D is perhaps TRBD1 (6 bases). The CDR3 covers 15 residues. V was trimmed by 5 bases and J by 2 bases, leaving 16 bases between them. CDR1 is DFQATT and CDR2 is SNEGSKA in the germline V gene (reference sequence). The CDR3 loop is CSAAPGDPTYNEQFF. CDR3 bases: TGCAGTGCTGCCCCAGGGGACCCAACCTACAATGAGCAGTTCTTC.

This clonotype showed up just once. The junction differs from germline at one of its ends, possibly a read error. The rearrangement uses TRBV20-1 and TRBJ1-6; D is uncertain. Germline CDR1 reads DFQATT; CDR2 reads SNEGSKA (reference sequence). This CDR3 region has 15 residues. The CDR3 DNA is TGCAGTGCTAGTTTGGGCCCTCCCTATAGTTCACCCCTCCACTTT. It codes for CSASLGPPYSSPLHF.

This clonotype was picked up a small number of times. V and J are TRBV27 and TRBJ2-3; D is possibly TRBD2 (5 bases). CDR3 length: 17 residues. Germline loops: CDR1 MNHEY, CDR2 SMNVEV (reference sequence). The V gene lost 5 bases and the J gene lost 3 bases, with 21 bases spanning the gap. As DNA, the CDR3 is TGTGCCAGCAGTCCGCGCCGGGGTGGATTTGGGACAGATACGCAGTATTTT. Protein product: CASSPRRGGFGTDTQYF.

A remark on this clonotype: This may stem from a read error, because a much larger clone lies one nucleotide away. The chain combines TRBV5-4 with TRBJ2-7, with D possibly matching TRBD1 (6 bases). The DNA end lines up better with TRBJ2-5; the J call may be wrong. The CDR3 runs 14 residues. The germline gives CDR1 SGHNT, CDR2 YYREEE (reference sequence). CDR3 region: CASRGDIGDETQYF. The CDR3, as DNA: TGTGCCAGCAGAGGGGACATTGGGGATGAGACCCAGTACTTC.

The CDR3 nucleotides are TGTGCCAGCAGCTTAGAAAGTCCCGGGACAGGGAGTGGCTACACCTTC. Translated: CASSLESPGTGSGYTF. The J gene is TRBJ1-2, the V gene TRBV7-9, with 9 nucleotides matching TRBD1. The CDR3 extends over 16 amino acids. V dropped 1 base and J dropped 7; count of bases not matched to a gene: 10. Per the germline V gene, CDR1 is SEHNR and CDR2 is FQNEAQ (reference sequence).

The chain carries TRBV5-1 and TRBJ2-7; tentative D call: TRBD2 (6 bases). V shed 1 base and J shed 7 bases, with 18 bases lying between them. The CDR3 extends over 15 amino acids. From germline, CDR1 is SGHRS and CDR2 YFSETQ. The CDR3 coding sequence is TGCGCCAGCAGCTTGCTCCGCGGGGAGAGGAGGGAGCAGTACTTC. This sequence encodes CASSLLRGERREQYF.

This clonotype was counted once. This may stem from a read error, because a much larger clone lies one nucleotide away. CDR3 DNA: TGTGCCAGAAGCGGACAGGGGGCCGAGCAGTACTTC. Translated: CARSGQGAEQYF. The gene calls are TRBV9 and TRBJ2-4; 11 bases agree with TRBD1. Near its end, the DNA agrees better with TRBJ2-7, so the J call may be wrong. Germline V gives CDR1 SGDLS, CDR2 YYNGEE. The CDR3 is 12 amino acids.

This clonotype was seen more than once but under ten times. The chain links TRBV20-1 to TRBJ2-7; TRBD1 matches 8 bases. CDR3 length equals 14 residues. V dropped 5 bases and J dropped 4; count of bases not matched to a gene: 10. In germline, CDR1 is DFQATT, CDR2 SNEGSKA (reference sequence). The CDR3 protein is CSAEGGRGLYEQYF. In nucleotides, the CDR3 is TGCAGTGCTGAGGGGGGCAGGGGGCTTTACGAGCAGTACTTC.

The chain employs TRBV20-1 and TRBJ2-1; D might be TRBD2 (7 bases). The germline gives CDR1 DFQATT, CDR2 SNEGSKA (reference sequence). The CDR3 runs 16 residues. V lost 0 bases to trimming and J lost 13 bases, with 25 bases between them. CDR3 nucleotide sequence: TGCAGTGCTAGAGATTGGGGGGGGCGGGGGAAGGAGACCCAGTTCTTC. This encodes CSARDWGGRGKETQFF.